This passage covers 15 T cell receptor beta chains from one sample sequenced in a study of shared T cell receptors in the human thymus. Produced via immunoSEQ multiplex PCR; TCRdb's table is partial and in-frame only. The data contain about 380,000 clones, 95% of them singletons. Sequencing input: thymocytes. The receptor source for this set is a human donor.

The chain has TRBV5-6 and TRBJ2-7, with 8 bases fitting TRBD2. There are 15 residues in the CDR3. The V and J ends lost 4 bases and 6 bases, in that order; junction bases with no gene match: 12. The germline CDR1 and CDR2 sequences are SGHDT and YYEEEE. The CDR3 DNA reads as TGTGCCAGCAGCCCGCGTAGCGGGGAGGGCCCCGAGCAGTACTTC. Amino acid sequence: CASSPRSGEGPEQYF.

The count of this clone is one. The chain combines TRBV5-1 with TRBJ2-7; 15 bases are shared with TRBD2. There are 17 residues in the CDR3. The germline V gene has CDR1 SGHRS and CDR2 YFSETQ. J lost 4 bases, V lost 3 bases, and 8 bases had no gene match. The CDR3 DNA follows: TGCGCCAGCAGCTGGACTAGCGGGAGGGCCCAAGGTTACGAGCAGTACTTC. Translated: CASSWTSGRAQGYEQYF.

The chain uses TRBV6-1 and TRBJ1-2, with 10 positions matching TRBD1. V was pared by 4 bases and J by 7 bases, with 12 bases of the junction left unmatched. The CDR3 has 16 residues. CDR1 MNHNS and CDR2 SASEGT come from the germline V gene. This CDR3 is CASSVCEGTGEVGYTF. DNA for the CDR3: TGTGCCAGCAGTGTTTGTGAGGGGACAGGGGAGGTTGGCTACACCTTC.

This sequence joins TRBV28 and TRBJ2-1, with D hard to call. The CDR3 contains 14 residues. Germline CDR1 reads MDHEN; CDR2 reads SYDVKM. V gave up 6 bases and J gave up 4 bases, with 13 bases separating them. CDR3 DNA sequence: TGTGCCAGCAGGCCTAGAATCCCGTACAATGAGCAGTTCTTC. Its translation is CASRPRIPYNEQFF.

The CDR3 here is CASSLVKRENDTGELFF. CDR3 sequence (DNA): TGTGCCAGCAGCCTGGTAAAGCGGGAGAATGACACCGGGGAGCTGTTTTTT. The chain combines TRBV28 with TRBJ2-2, with 8 nucleotides matching TRBD2. Germline V CDR1 and CDR2: MDHEN, SYDVKM. J lost 3 bases, V lost 6 bases, and 12 bases had no gene match. The CDR3 loop spans 17 amino acids. Full variable domain (missing parts from reference TRBV28 and TRBJ2-2): DVKVTQSSRYLVKRTGEKVFLECVQDMDHENMFWYRQDPGLGLRLIYFSYDVKMKEKGDIPEGYSVSREKKERFSLILESASTNQTSMYLCASSLVKRENDTGELFFGEGSRLTVL.

The chain uses TRBV30 and TRBJ2-1; D is possibly TRBD2 (6 bases). The CDR3 extends over 14 amino acids. Germline values: CDR1 GTSNPN, CDR2 SVGIG (reference sequence). With 1 base removed from V and 7 bases from J, the gap between germline ends came to 14 bases. CDR3 nucleotide sequence: TGTGCCTGGAGTGCGGCGGGAAAAGATAATGAGCAGTTCTTC. It translates to CAWSAAGKDNEQFF.

The table lists this clone with a count of one. The genes are TRBV19 and TRBJ2-4, with 7 bases fitting TRBD2. The V gene's germline CDR1 is LNHDA and CDR2 SQIVND (reference sequence). The ends lost 6 bases at V and 2 bases at J; junction bases unmatched: 10. This CDR3 region has 16 residues. DNA for the CDR3: TGTGCCAGTAGCCGGGTGGCGGGAGAGCCCAAAAACATTCAGTACTTC. This codes for CASSRVAGEPKNIQYF.

V usage is TRBV11-2 and J usage is TRBJ2-2; 7 bases map to TRBD1. Germline loops: CDR1 SGHAT, CDR2 FQNNGV. V lost 7 bases and J lost 1; bases outside the gene matches: 3. CDR3 length equals 14 residues. CDR3 protein: CASNWDRNTGELFF. In DNA, the CDR3 is TGTGCCAGCAACTGGGACAGGAACACCGGGGAGCTGTTTTTT.

V usage is TRBV2 and J usage is TRBJ2-5; 10 nucleotides match TRBD2. CDR1 is SNHLY and CDR2 is FYNNEI in the germline V gene. V shed 8 bases and J 4 bases; nucleotides not matched to a gene: 19. The CDR3 has 18 amino acids. The CDR3 loop reads CASRLFTSLAGASETQYF. Here the CDR3 DNA reads TGTGCCAGCCGCCTTTTTACCAGCCTAGCGGGAGCATCAGAGACCCAGTACTTC.

The V call is TRBV25-1, the J call TRBJ1-5; D may be TRBD1 (5 bases). Germline V lookup: CDR1 MGHDK, CDR2 SYGVNS. V was shortened by 6 bases and J by 0 bases, with 9 bases between the two germline ends. The CDR3 spans 14 residues. The CDR3 bases are TGTGCCAGCAGCCAGGGTTATAGCAATCAGCCCCAGCATTTT. Protein: CASSQGYSNQPQHF.

This chain links TRBV11-1 with TRBJ2-7, with D unresolved. This CDR3 has 13 amino acids. CDR1 is SGHAT and CDR2 is FQDESV in the germline V gene (reference sequence). The V end was cut by 3 bases, the J end by 4 bases, with 10 bases between. The CDR3 region has the DNA TGTGCCAGCAGCTTTGAAAGGGCTTACGAGCAGTACTTC. Translating gives CASSFERAYEQYF.

This clone was picked up a small number of times. The V call is TRBV6-1, the J call TRBJ2-7; possibly TRBD1 for D (6 bases). V was clipped by 6 bases and J by 7 bases, with 13 bases between them. The CDR3 totals 12 residues. Germline CDR1 MNHNS, CDR2 SASEGT. CDR3 sequence: CASRRPDREQYF. The CDR3 DNA reads as TGTGCCAGCAGACGCCCCGACAGGGAGCAGTACTTC.

The chain couples TRBV14 to TRBJ2-1; 12 positions agree with TRBD2. CDR1 and CDR2 (germline): SGHDN, FVKESK. CDR3 length equals 17 residues. The V segment lost 0 bases and the J segment 0 bases; nucleotides outside the gene matches: 0. The CDR3: CASSQETSGSSYNEQFF. CDR3 bases: TGTGCCAGCAGCCAAGAGACTAGCGGGAGCTCCTACAATGAGCAGTTCTTC.

The J gene is TRBJ2-2, the V gene TRBV10-1, with 7 bases that match TRBD2. CDR1 and CDR2 from the germline V gene are WNHNN and SYGVQD (reference sequence). CDR3 length: 17 amino acids. Trimming at V came to 4 bases and at J to 2 bases, leaving 10 bases not matched to a gene. CDR3 DNA: TGCGCCAGCAGTGTCTCGCGGGAGCCGGTCAACACCGGGGAGCTGTTTTTT. Encoded protein: CASSVSREPVNTGELFF.

V gene TRBV5-4 combines with J gene TRBJ2-2, with D perhaps TRBD1 or TRBD2 (6 bases each). The CDR3 runs to 19 residues. The V gene's germline CDR1 is SGHNT and CDR2 YYREEE (reference sequence). Trimming cost V 3 bases and J 6 bases, with 27 bases left between them. CDR3 residues: CASSSTPPERRGRAGELFF. The CDR3 coding sequence is TGTGCCAGCAGCTCGACCCCCCCGGAGCGACGGGGGCGGGCCGGGGAGCTGTTTTTT.